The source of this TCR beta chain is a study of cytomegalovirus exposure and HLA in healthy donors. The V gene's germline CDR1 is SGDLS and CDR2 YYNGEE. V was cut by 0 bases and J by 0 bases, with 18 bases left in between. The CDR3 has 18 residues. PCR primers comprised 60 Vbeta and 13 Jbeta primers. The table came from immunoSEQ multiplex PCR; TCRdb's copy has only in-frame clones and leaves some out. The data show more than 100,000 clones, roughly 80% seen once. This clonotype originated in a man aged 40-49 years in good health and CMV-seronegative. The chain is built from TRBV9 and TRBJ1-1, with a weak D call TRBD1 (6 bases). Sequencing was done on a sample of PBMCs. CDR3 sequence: CASSVGPVDSLMNTEAFF. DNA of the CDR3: TGTGCCAGCAGCGTAGGCCCGGTGGACAGCCTCATGAACACTGAAGCTTTCTTT.